A selection of T cell receptor beta chains follows, all from one sample in a study of blood T cell repertoires in COVID-19. Sequencing used immunoSEQ multiplex PCR; TCRdb keeps in-frame clones, though not all of them. The table records approximately 450,000 clones, 70% to 90% of them present only once. The sequencing sample was made of PBMCs or T cells enriched from blood (not recorded which). The source of these receptors is a young woman with acute COVID-19. Each CDR3 is given with its conserved first and last residue. A D gene is named only where the DNA matches it firmly.

>13|TRBV6-5|TRBJ1-1|TRBD1
CASSRRQGTEAFF
TGTGCCAGCAGTCGTCGACAGGGCACTGAAGCTTTCTTT
>16|TRBV5-1|TRBJ2-1|NA
CASSLDLTNSYNEQFF
TGCGCCAGCAGCTTGGATTTAACAAATTCCTACAATGAGCAGTTCTTC
>17|TRBV28|TRBJ2-3|TRBD1
CASSPMGQGSEADTQYF
TGTGCCAGCAGCCCTATGGGACAGGGAAGTGAGGCAGATACGCAGTATTTT
>12|TRBV7-6|TRBJ2-1|NA
CASSLFGGEQFF
TGTGCCAGCAGCTTGTTCGGCGGTGAGCAGTTCTTC
>16|TRBV4-3|TRBJ2-1|TRBD2
CASSQASGSSYNEQFF
TGCGCCAGCAGCCAAGCGAGCGGGAGCTCCTACAATGAGCAGTTCTTC
>16|TRBV4-1|TRBJ2-7|NA
CASSQDLGQGSYEQYF
TGCGCCAGCAGCCAAGATCTTGGGCAGGGGTCTTACGAGCAGTACTTC
>14|TRBV9|TRBJ2-1|NA
CASHNSGSYNEQFF
TGTGCCAGCCATAACAGTGGGTCCTACAATGAGCAGTTCTTC
>15|TRBV7-2|TRBJ2-1|NA
CASSHTGFQYNEQFF
TGTGCCAGCAGCCATACGGGATTCCAGTACAATGAGCAGTTCTTC
>15|TRBV7-8|TRBJ1-6|NA
CASSLYRDTNSPLHF
TGTGCCAGCAGCCTCTACCGGGACACCAATTCACCCCTCCACTTT
>14|TRBV19|TRBJ1-5|NA
CASSRAQGNQPQHF
TGTGCCAGTAGTAGGGCGCAGGGAAATCAGCCCCAGCATTTT
>15|TRBV11-2|TRBJ2-2|NA
CASSPTGSNTGDLFF
TGTGCCAGCAGCCCGACAGGTTCGAACACCGGGGATCTGTTTTTT
>14|TRBV6-1|TRBJ1-4|TRBD1
CASREGQAREKLFF
TGTGCCAGCAGGGAAGGACAGGCGCGTGAAAAACTGTTTTTT
>13|TRBV6-1|TRBJ1-2|NA
CASSERTDYGYTF
TGTGCCAGCAGTGAACGGACTGACTATGGCTACACCTTC
>14|TRBV19|TRBJ1-5|NA
CASNFGPFGQPQHF
TGTGCCAGTAATTTTGGGCCCTTTGGACAGCCCCAGCATTTT
>14|TRBV2|TRBJ2-7|TRBD1
CASSQGQGYGEQYF
TGTGCCAGCAGCCAGGGACAGGGGTACGGCGAGCAGTACTTC